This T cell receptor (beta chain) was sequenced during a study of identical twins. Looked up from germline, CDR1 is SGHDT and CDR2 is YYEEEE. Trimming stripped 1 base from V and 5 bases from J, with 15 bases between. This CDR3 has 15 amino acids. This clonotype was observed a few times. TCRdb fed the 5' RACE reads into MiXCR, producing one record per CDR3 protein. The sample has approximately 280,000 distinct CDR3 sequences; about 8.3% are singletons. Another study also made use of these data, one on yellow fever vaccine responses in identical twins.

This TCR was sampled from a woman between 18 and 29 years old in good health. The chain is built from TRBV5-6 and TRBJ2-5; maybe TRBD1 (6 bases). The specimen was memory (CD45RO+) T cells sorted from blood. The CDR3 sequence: CASSLLQGRWETQYF. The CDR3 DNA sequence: TGTGCCAGCAGCTTGTTGCAGGGGCGCTGGGAGACCCAGTACTTC. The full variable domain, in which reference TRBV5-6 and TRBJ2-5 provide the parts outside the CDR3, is DAGVTQSPTHLIKTRGQQVTLRCSPKSGHDTVSWYQQALGQGPQFIFQYYEEEERQRGNFPDRFSGHQFPNYSSELNVNALLLGDSALYLCASSLLQGRWETQYFGPGTRLLVL.